Described below is a single T cell receptor beta chain sequence and its context. V lost 4 bases and J lost 5, with 8 bases in between. From germline, CDR1 is WSHSY and CDR2 SAAADI. CDR3 length: 13 amino acids. These data originate in a study of blood T cell repertoires in COVID-19. Across the study: COVID-19 samples collected from the United States, Italy and Spain covered acute and convalescent phases. From T cells, B-cell-depleted T cells, or PBMCs came the material, which was cDNA or gDNA.

The authors' processing: Amplification of reference gene primers was used by the study to estimate nucleated cell counts. The table came from immunoSEQ multiplex PCR; TCRdb's copy has only in-frame clones and leaves some out. Clonal size and the V and J genes are those of that table, whereas D and trimming came from the DNA. The sample consists of some 130,000 clones, nearly 70% of them appearing once. The clonotype originates from a woman between 65 and 79 years old with acute or convalescent COVID-19. Sequencing was carried out using peripheral blood. The rearrangement uses TRBV10-2 and TRBJ2-2, with no clear D. Written as DNA, the CDR3 is TGCGCCAGCAGTGCTACCGATACCGGGGAGCTGTTTTTT. Residues: CASSATDTGELFF.